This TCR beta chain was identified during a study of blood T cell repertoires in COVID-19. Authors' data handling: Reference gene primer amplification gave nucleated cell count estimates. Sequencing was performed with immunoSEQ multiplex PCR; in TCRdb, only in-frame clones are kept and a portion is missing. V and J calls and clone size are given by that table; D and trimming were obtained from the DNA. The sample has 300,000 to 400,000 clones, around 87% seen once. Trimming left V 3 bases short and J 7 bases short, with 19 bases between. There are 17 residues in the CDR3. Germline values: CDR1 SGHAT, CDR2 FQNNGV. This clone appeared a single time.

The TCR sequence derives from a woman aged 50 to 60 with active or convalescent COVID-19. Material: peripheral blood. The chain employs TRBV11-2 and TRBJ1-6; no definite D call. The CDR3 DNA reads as TGTGCCAGCAGCTTGACCGGTCTTGCCAGGTCCAATTCACCCCTCCACTTT. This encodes CASSLTGLARSNSPLHF.